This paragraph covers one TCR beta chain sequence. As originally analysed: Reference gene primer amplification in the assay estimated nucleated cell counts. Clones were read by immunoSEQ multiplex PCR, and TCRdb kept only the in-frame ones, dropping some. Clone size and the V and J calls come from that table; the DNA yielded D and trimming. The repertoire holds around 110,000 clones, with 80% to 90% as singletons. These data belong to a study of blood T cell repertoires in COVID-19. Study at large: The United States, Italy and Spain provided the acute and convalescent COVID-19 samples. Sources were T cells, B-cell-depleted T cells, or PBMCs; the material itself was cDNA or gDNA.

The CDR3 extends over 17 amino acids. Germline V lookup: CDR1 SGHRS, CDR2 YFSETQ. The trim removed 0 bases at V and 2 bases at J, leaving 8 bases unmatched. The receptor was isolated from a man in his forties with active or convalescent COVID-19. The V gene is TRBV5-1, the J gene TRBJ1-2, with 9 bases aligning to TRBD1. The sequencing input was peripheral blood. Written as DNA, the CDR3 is TGCGCCAGCAGCTTGGAATGGTACAGGGGGCCCAACTATGGCTACACCTTC. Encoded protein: CASSLEWYRGPNYGYTF.